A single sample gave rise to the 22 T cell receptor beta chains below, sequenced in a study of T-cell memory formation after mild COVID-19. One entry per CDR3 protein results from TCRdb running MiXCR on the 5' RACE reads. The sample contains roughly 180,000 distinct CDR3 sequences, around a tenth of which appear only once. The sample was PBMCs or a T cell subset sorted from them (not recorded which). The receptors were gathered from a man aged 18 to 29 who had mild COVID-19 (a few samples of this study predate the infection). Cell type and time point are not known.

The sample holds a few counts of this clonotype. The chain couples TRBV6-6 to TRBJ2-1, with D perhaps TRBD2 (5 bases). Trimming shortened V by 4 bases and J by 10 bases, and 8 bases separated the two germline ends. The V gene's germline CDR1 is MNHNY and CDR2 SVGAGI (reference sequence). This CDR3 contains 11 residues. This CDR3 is CASSFTGEQFF. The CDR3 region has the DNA TGTGCCAGCAGTTTTACGGGAGAGCAGTTCTTC.

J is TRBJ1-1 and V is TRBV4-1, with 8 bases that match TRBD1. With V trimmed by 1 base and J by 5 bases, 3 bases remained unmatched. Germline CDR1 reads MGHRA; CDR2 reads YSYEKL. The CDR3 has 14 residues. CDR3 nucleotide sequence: TGCGCCAGCAGCCAAGGGCAGGGGGCGACTGAAGCTTTCTTT. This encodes CASSQGQGATEAFF.

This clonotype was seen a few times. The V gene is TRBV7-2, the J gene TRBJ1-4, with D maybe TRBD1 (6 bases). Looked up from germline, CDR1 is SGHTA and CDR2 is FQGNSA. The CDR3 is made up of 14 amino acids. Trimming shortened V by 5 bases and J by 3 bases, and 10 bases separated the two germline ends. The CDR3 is CASSPDRSNEKLFF. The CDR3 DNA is TGTGCCAGCAGCCCGGACAGATCTAATGAAAAACTGTTTTTT.

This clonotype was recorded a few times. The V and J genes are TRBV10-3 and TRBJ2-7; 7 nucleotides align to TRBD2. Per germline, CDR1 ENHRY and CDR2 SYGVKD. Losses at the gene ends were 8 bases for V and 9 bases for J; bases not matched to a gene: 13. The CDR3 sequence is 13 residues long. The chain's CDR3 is CAIRGGGPFGQYV. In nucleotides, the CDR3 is TGTGCCATCCGTGGCGGGGGACCTTTTGGGCAGTACGTC.

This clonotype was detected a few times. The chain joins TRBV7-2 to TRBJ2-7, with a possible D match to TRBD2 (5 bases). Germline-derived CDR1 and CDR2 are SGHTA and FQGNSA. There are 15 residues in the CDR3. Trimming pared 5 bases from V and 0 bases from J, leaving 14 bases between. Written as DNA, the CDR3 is TGTGCCAGCAGCGTGGGCCAGACTATCTCCTACGAGCAGTACTTC. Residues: CASSVGQTISYEQYF.

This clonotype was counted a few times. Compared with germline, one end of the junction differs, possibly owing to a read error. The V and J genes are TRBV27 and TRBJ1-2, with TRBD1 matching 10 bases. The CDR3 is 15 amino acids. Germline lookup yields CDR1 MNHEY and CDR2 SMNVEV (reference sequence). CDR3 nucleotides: TGTGCCAGCAGTGACCGGACAGGGGGTAACGATGGCTACACCTTC. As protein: CASSDRTGGNDGYTF.

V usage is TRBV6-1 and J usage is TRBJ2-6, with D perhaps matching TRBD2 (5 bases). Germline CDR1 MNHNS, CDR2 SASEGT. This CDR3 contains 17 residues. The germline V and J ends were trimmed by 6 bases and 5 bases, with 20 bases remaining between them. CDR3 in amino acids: CASSDWEIPGWANVLTF. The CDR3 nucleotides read TGTGCCAGCAGCGATTGGGAGATCCCTGGCTGGGCCAACGTCCTGACTTTC.

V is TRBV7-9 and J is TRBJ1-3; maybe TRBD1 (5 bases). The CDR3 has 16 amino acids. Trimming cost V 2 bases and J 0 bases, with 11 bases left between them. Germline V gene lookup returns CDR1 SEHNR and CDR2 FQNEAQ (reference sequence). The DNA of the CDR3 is TGTGCCAGCAGCTTACTGGACACATTCTCTGGAAACACCATATATTTT. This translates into CASSLLDTFSGNTIYF.

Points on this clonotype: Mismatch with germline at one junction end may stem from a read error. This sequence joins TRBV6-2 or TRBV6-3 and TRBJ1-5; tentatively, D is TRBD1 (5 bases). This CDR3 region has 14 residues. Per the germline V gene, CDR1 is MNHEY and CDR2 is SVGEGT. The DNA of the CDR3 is TGTGCCAGCAGTTACCGGGGCTTGGATCATCCCCAGCATTTT. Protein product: CASSYRGLDHPQHF.

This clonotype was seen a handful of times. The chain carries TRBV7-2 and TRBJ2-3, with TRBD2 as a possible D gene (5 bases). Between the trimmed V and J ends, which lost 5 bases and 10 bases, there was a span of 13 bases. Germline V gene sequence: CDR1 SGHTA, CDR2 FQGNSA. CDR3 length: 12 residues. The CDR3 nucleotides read TGTGCCAGCAGCCAGGACTCGCAACCGCAGTATTTT. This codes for CASSQDSQPQYF.

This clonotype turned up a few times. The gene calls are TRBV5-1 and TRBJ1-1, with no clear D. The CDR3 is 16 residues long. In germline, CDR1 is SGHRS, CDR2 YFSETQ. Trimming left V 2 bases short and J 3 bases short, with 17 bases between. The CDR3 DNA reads TGCGCCAGCAGCTTAGGCCTTGGGAGTGCGGACACTGAAGCTTTCTTT. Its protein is CASSLGLGSADTEAFF.

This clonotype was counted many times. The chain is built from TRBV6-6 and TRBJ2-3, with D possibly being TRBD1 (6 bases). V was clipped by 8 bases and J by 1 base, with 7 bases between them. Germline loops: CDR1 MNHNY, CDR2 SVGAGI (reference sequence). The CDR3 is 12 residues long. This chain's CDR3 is CASSGGTDTQYF. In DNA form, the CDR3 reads TGTGCCAGCTCAGGGGGCACAGATACGCAGTATTTT.

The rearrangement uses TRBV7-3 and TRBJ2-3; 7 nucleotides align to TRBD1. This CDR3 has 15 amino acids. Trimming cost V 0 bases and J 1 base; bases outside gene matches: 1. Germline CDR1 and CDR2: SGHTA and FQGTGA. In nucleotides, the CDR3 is TGTGCCAGCAGCTTAACAGGACAGGGCACAGATACGCAGTATTTT. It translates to CASSLTGQGTDTQYF.

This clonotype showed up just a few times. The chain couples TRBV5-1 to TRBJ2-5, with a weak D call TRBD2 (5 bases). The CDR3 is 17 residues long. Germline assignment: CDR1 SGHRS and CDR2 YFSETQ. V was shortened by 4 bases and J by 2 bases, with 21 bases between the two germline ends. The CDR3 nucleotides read TGCGCCAGCAGCGACCCGACCCGGGGTAGAAGGCAAGAGACCCAGTACTTC. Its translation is CASSDPTRGRRQETQYF.

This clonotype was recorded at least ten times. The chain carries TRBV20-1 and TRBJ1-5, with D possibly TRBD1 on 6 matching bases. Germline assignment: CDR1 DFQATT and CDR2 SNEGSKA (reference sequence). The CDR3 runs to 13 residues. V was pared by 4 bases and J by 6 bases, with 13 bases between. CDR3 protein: CSATQGLSQPQHF. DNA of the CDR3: TGCAGTGCTACGCAGGGGCTCTCTCAGCCCCAGCATTTT.

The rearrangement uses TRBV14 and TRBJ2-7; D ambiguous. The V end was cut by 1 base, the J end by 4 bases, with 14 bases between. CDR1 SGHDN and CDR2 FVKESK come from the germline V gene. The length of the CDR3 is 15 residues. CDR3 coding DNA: TGTGCCAGCAGCCAAGTTGGTAACCGAGTATACGAGCAGTACTTC. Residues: CASSQVGNRVYEQYF.

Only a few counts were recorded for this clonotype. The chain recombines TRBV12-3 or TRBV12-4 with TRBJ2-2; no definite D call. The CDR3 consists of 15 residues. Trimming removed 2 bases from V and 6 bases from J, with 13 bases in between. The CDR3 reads CASSLWGYSPGELFF. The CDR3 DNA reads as TGTGCCAGCAGTTTATGGGGTTATTCCCCCGGGGAGCTGTTTTTT.

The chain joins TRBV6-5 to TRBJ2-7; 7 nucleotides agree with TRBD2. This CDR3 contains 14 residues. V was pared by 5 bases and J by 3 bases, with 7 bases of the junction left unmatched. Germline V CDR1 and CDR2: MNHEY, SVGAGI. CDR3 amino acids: CASSNTGGLYEQYF. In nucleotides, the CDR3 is TGTGCCAGCAGTAACACGGGGGGTCTCTACGAGCAGTACTTC.

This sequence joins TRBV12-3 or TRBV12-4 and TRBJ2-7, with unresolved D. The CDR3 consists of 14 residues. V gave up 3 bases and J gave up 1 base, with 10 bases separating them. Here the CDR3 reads CASSFVRSSYEQYF. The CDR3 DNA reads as TGTGCCAGCAGTTTTGTCCGTAGTTCCTACGAGCAGTACTTC.

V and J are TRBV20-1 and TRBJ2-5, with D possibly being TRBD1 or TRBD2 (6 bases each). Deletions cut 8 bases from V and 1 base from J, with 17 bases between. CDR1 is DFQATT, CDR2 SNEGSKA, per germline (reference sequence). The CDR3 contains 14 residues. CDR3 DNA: TGCAGTTCCTCAGCCCCGGGGGCCCAAGAGACCCAGTACTTC. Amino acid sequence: CSSSAPGAQETQYF.

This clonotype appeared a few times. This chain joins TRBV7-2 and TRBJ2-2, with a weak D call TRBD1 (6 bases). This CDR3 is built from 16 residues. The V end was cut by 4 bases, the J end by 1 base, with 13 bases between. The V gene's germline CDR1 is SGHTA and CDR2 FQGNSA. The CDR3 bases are TGTGCCAGCAGCTCTTTCTCACAGGGGAACACCGGGGAGCTGTTTTTT. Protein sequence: CASSSFSQGNTGELFF.

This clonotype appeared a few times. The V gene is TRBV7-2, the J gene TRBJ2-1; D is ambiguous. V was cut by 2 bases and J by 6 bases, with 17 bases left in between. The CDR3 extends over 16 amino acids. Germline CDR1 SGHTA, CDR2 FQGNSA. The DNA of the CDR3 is TGTGCCAGCAGCTTATACTCCGGCTTGTCGATCAATGAGCAGTTCTTC. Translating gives CASSLYSGLSINEQFF. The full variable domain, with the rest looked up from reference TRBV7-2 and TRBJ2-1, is GAGVSQSPSNKVTEKGKDVELRCDPISGHTALYWYRQSLGQGLEFLIYFQGNSAPDKSGLPSDRFSAERTGGSVSTLTIQRTQQEDSAVYLCASSLYSGLSINEQFFGPGTRLTVL.